These T cell receptor beta chains were read from a single sample in a study of shared clonotypes between healthy human individuals. The method was immunoSEQ multiplex PCR; TCRdb's version includes in-frame clones alone and lacks a portion of them. The profile shows about 2.5 million clones, around 92% of them singletons. Sequencing was performed on naive CD4+ T cells from PBMCs. These receptors were collected from a man aged 18 to 30 in good health. Some clones in this sample may be carry-over from other donors' samples. Both conserved end residues are part of each CDR3. The D gene is left open where the match is weak. The size entry is marked missing in some rows and otherwise reads once, few, many or a size class.

d_call clone_size j_call v_call cdr3_aa cdr3_nt
- - TRBJ2-1 TRBV6-6 CASRATGQYNEQFF TGTGCCAGCAGGGCCACGGGACAATACAATGAGCAGTTCTTC
- - TRBJ1-4 TRBV4-3 CASSQSSAFNEKLFF TGCGCCAGCAGCCAATCGTCAGCATTTAATGAAAAACTGTTTTTT
TRBD1 - TRBJ1-5 TRBV6-1 CASSEGEGQGLGSGQPQHF TGTGCCAGCAGTGAGGGTGAGGGACAGGGCCTGGGATCAGGTCAGCCCCAGCATTTT
- - TRBJ2-7 TRBV2 CASLQNYEQYF TGTGCCAGCCTACAGAATTACGAGCAGTACTTC
- - TRBJ1-1 TRBV5-6 CASSLSWDLVTEAFF TGTGCCAGCAGCTTGTCATGGGACCTGGTAACTGAAGCTTTCTTT
- - TRBJ1-4 TRBV5-8 CASSTPGHWDATNEKLFF TGTGCCAGCAGCACCCCGGGACATTGGGATGCAACTAATGAAAAACTGTTTTTT
- - TRBJ2-7 TRBV10-3 CAISDGRGAYEQYF TGTGCCATCAGTGATGGCAGGGGGGCCTACGAGCAGTACTTC
TRBD1 - TRBJ2-4 TRBV23-1 CASRRTGGGFAKNIQYF TGCGCCAGCAGGCGTACAGGGGGAGGATTCGCCAAAAACATTCAGTACTTC
TRBD1 - TRBJ1-5 TRBV28 CASSRGQISNQPQHF TGTGCCAGCAGCAGGGGACAGATTAGCAATCAGCCCCAGCATTTT
- - TRBJ1-3 TRBV2 CASSALSGNTIYF TGTGCCAGCAGTGCTCTCTCTGGAAACACCATATATTTT
- - TRBJ2-7 TRBV2 CASRSSGLSYEQYF TGTGCCAGCCGATCTTCGGGGCTCTCCTACGAGCAGTACTTC
- - TRBJ1-1 TRBV7-6 CASSSRGMNTEAFF TGTGCCAGCAGCTCGCGTGGGATGAACACTGAAGCTTTCTTT
- - TRBJ1-4 TRBV6-1 CASSVLLSGLGEKLFF TGTGCCAGCAGTGTATTACTCTCGGGCTTGGGTGAAAAACTGTTTTTT
- - TRBJ2-1 TRBV13 CASSSGDEQFF TGTGCCAGCAGCTCCGGGGATGAGCAGTTCTTC
TRBD1 - TRBJ1-2 TRBV6-1 CASTYRGRLDGYTF TGTGCCAGCACTTACAGGGGGAGGTTGGATGGCTACACCTTC
- - TRBJ1-1 TRBV2 CASSRNTEAFF TGTGCCAGCAGCCGGAACACTGAAGCTTTCTTT
TRBD1 - TRBJ1-2 TRBV10-1 CASSEWQGARGYTF TGCGCCAGCAGTGAGTGGCAGGGGGCGCGAGGCTACACCTTC
TRBD2 - TRBJ2-1 TRBV5-6 CASSARGGGPYNEQFF TGTGCCAGCAGCGCTCGTGGGGGAGGGCCCTACAATGAGCAGTTCTTC
TRBD1 few TRBJ1-2 TRBV14 CASSPLGQGAGYTF TGTGCCAGCAGCCCCCTGGGACAGGGAGCTGGCTACACCTTC